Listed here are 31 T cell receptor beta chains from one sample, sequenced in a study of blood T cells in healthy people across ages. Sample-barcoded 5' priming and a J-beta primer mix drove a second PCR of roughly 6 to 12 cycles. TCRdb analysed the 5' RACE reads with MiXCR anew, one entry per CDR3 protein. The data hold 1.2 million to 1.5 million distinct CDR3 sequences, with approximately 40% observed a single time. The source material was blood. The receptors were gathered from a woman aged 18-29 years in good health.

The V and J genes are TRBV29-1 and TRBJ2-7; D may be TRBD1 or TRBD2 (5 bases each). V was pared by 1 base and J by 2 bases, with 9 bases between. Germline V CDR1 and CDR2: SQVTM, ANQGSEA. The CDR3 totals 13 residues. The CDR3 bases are TGCAGCGTTGAAGGAGGGGCACCCTACGAGCAGTACTTC. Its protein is CSVEGGAPYEQYF.

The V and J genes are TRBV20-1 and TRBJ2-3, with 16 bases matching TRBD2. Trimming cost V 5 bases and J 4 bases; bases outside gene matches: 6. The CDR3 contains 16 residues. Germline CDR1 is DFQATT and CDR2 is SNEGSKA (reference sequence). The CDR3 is CSAPSGTSGRADTQYF. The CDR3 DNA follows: TGCAGTGCTCCCTCCGGGACTAGCGGGAGGGCAGATACGCAGTATTTT.

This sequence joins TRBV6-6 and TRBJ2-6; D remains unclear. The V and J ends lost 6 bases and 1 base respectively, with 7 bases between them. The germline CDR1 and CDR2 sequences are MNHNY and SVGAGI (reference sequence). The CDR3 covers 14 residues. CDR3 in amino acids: CASRVGSGANVLTF. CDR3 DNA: TGTGCCAGCAGGGTAGGGTCTGGGGCCAACGTCCTGACTTTC.

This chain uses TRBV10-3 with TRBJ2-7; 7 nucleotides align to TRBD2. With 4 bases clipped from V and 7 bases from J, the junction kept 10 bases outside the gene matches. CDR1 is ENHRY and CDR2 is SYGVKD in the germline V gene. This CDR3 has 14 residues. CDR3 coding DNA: TGTGCCATCAGTGGGGGCGGGAGTGGCAATGAGCAGTACTTC. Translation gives CAISGGGSGNEQYF.

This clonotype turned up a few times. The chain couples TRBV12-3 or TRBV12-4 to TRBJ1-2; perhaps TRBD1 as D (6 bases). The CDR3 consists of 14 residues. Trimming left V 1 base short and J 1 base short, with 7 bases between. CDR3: CASSLGQDNYGYTF. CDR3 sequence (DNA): TGTGCCAGCAGTTTAGGACAGGATAACTATGGCTACACCTTC.

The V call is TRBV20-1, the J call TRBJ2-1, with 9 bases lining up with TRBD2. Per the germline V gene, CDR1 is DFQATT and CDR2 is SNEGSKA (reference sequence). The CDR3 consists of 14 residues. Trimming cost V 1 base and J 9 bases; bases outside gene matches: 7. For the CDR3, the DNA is TGCAGTGCTAGAGTAGGGACTAGCCCAGGTGAGCAGTTCTTC. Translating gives CSARVGTSPGEQFF.

Here the CDR3 DNA reads TGCGCCAGCAGCCAAGATGCAGGGGGCCCCAGGGACATTCAGTACTTC. It codes for CASSQDAGGPRDIQYF. The chain is built from TRBV4-1 and TRBJ2-4; 8 bases fit TRBD1. Looked up from germline, CDR1 is MGHRA and CDR2 is YSYEKL. The CDR3 runs 16 residues. Losses at the gene ends were 0 bases for V and 8 bases for J; bases not matched to a gene: 9.

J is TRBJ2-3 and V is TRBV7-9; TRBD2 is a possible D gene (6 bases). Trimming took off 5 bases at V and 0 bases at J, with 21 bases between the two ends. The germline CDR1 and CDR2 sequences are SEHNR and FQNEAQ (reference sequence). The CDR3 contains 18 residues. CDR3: CASSPSSRVAVSTDTQYF. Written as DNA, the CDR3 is TGTGCCAGCAGCCCCTCGAGTAGGGTAGCGGTTAGCACAGATACGCAGTATTTT. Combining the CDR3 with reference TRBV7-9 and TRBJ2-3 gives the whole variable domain DTGVSQNPRHKITKRGQNVTFRCDPISEHNRLYWYRQTLGQGPEFLTYFQNEAQLEKSRLLSDRFSAERPKGSFSTLEIQRTEQGDSAMYLCASSPSSRVAVSTDTQYFGPGTRLTVL.

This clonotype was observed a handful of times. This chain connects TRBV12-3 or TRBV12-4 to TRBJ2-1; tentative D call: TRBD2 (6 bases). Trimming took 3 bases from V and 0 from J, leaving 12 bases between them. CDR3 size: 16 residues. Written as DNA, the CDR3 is TGTGCCAGCAGTTTCTTTGGGGGGAGCTCCTACAATGAGCAGTTCTTC. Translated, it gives CASSFFGGSSYNEQFF.

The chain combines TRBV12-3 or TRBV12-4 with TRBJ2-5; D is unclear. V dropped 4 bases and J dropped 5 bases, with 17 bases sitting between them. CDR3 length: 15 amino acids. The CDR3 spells CASSSSSDEAETQYF. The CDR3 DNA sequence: TGTGCCAGCAGTTCCTCCTCCGACGAGGCGGAGACCCAGTACTTC.

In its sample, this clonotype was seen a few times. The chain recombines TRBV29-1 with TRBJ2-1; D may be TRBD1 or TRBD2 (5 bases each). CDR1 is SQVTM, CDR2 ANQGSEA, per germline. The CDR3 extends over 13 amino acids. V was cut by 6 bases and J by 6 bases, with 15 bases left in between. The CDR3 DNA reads TGCAGCGTGGGGCGGGTCGCCATCAATGAGCAGTTCTTC. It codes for CSVGRVAINEQFF.

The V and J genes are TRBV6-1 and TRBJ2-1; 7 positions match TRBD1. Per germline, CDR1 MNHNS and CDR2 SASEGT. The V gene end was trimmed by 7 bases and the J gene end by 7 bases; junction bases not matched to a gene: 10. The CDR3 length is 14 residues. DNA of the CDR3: TGTGCCAGCACCTTAGAAAGACAGGGAAATGAGCAGTTCTTC. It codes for CASTLERQGNEQFF.

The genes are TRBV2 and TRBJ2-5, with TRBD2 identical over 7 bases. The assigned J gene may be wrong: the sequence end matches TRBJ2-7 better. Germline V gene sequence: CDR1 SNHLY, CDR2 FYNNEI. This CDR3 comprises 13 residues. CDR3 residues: CASGGGPSYEQYF. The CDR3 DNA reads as TGTGCCAGCGGGGGGGGACCAAGCTACGAGCAGTACTTC.

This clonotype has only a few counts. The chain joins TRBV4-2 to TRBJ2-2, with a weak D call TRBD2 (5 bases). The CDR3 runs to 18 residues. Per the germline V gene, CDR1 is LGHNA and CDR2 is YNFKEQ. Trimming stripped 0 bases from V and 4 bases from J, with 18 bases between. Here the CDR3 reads CASSQEFAAGIFTGELFF. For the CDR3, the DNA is TGTGCCAGCAGCCAAGAATTCGCGGCGGGTATTTTCACCGGGGAGCTGTTTTTT.

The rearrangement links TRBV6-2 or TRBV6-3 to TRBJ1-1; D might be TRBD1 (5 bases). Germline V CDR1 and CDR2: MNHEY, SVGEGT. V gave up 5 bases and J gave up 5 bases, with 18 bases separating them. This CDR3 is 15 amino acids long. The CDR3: CASSVRGGRRTEAFF. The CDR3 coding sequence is TGTGCCAGCAGTGTGCGGGGGGGTAGGCGGACTGAAGCTTTCTTT.

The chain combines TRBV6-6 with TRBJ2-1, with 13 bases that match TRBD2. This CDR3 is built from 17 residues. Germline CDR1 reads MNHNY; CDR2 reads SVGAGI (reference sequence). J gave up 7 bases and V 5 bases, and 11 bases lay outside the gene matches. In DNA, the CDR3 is TGTGCCAGCAGTACACTACCTGGGACTAGCGGGAAGAATGAGCAGTTCTTC. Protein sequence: CASSTLPGTSGKNEQFF.

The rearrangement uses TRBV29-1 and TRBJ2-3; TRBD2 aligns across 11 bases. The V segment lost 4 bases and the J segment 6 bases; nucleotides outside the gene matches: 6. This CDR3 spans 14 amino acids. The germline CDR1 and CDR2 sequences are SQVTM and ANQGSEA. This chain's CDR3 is CSVATSGALDTQYF. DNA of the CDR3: TGCAGCGTTGCGACTAGCGGGGCCCTGGATACGCAGTATTTT.

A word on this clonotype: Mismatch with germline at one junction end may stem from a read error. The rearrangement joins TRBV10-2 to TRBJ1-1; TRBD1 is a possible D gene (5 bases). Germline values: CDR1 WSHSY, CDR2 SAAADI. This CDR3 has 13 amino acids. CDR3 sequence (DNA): TGCGCCGGCAGGAAGGGGCAGGGCACTGAAGCTTTCTTT. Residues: CAGRKGQGTEAFF.

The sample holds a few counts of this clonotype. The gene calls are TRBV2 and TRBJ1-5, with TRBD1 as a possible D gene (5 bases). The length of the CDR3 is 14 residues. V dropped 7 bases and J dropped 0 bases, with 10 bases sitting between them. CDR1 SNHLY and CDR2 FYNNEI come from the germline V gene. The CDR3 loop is CASTLGLSNQPQHF. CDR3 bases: TGTGCCAGCACCTTGGGGCTTAGCAATCAGCCCCAGCATTTT.

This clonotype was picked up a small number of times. The CDR3, as DNA: TGTGCCCTAGGGAACGGGAGTGCACACGAGCAGTACTTC. Protein product: CALGNGSAHEQYF. J is TRBJ2-7 and V is TRBV10-3, with D perhaps matching TRBD2 (6 bases). Germline V CDR1 and CDR2: ENHRY, SYGVKD. Trimming took off 11 bases at V and 5 bases at J, with 19 bases between the two ends. This CDR3 comprises 13 residues.

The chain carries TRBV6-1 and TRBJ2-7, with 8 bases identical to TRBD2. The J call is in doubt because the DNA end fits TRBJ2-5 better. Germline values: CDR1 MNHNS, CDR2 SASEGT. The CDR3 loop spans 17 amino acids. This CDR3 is CASSLTTSEGSEGTQYF. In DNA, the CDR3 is TGTGCCAGCAGCCTAACGACTAGCGAGGGGTCAGAAGGGACCCAGTACTTC.

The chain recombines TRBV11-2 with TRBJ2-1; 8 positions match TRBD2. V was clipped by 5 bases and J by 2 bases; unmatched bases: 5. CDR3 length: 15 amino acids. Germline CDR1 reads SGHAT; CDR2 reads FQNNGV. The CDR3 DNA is TGTGCCAGCAGCCGGGAGGGCCGCACCTACAATGAGCAGTTCTTC. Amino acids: CASSREGRTYNEQFF.

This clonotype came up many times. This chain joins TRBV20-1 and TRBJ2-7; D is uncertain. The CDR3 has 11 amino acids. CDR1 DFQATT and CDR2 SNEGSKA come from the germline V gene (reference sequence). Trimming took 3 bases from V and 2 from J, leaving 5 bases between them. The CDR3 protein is CSARSTYEQYF. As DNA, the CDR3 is TGCAGTGCTAGGAGTACCTACGAGCAGTACTTC.

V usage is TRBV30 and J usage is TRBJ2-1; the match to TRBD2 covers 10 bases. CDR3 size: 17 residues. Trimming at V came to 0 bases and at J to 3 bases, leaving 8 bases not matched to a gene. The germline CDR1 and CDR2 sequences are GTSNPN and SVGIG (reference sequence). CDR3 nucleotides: TGTGCCTGGAGTGTACCTTTAGCGGGGGGCCTCTACAATGAGCAGTTCTTC. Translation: CAWSVPLAGGLYNEQFF.

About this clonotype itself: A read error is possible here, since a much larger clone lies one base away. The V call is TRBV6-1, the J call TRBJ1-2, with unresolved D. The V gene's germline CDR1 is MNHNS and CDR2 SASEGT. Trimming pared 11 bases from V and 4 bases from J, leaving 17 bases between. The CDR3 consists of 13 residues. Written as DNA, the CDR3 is TGTGCCGGCAAGGTGGGCCCAACCTATGGCTACACCTTC. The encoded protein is CAGKVGPTYGYTF.

CDR3 sequence: CASSANSGRAVGELFF. In DNA form, the CDR3 reads TGTGCCAGCAGCGCTAATAGCGGGAGGGCCGTCGGGGAGCTGTTTTTT. The chain uses TRBV28 and TRBJ2-2, with 11 bases aligning to TRBD2. This CDR3 is 16 amino acids long. The V and J ends lost 6 bases and 7 bases, in that order; junction bases with no gene match: 10. Germline CDR1 reads MDHEN; CDR2 reads SYDVKM.

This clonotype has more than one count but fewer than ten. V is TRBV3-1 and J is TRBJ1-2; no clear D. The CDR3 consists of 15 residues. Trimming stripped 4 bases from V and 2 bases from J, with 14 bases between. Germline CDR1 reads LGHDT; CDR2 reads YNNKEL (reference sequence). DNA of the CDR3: TGTGCCAGCAGCCGGCGGTCCGCCGAGAACTATGGCTACACCTTC. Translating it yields CASSRRSAENYGYTF.

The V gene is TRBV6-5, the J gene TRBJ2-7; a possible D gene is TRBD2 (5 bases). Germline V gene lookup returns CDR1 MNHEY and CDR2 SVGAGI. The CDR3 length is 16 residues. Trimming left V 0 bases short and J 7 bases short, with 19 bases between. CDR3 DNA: TGTGCCAGCAGTTACTCTAGCGAGAGCTCCTACAATGAGCAGTACTTC. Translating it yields CASSYSSESSYNEQYF.

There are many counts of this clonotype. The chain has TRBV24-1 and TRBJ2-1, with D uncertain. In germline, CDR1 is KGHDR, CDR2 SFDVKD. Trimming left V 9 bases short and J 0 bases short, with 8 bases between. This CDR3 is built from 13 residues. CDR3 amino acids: CATQRSSYNEQFF. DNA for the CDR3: TGTGCCACCCAGCGAAGCTCCTACAATGAGCAGTTCTTC.

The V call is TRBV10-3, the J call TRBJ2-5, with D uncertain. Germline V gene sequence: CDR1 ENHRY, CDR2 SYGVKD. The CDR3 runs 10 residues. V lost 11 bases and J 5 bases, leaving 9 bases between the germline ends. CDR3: CAVQAETQYF. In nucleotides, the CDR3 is TGTGCCGTGCAGGCGGAGACCCAGTACTTC.

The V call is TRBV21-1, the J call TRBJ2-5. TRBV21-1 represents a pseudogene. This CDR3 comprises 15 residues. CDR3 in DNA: TGTGCCAGCAGCAAAAGGAAGGGGGACCAAGAGACCCAGTACTTC. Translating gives CASSKRKGDQETQYF.